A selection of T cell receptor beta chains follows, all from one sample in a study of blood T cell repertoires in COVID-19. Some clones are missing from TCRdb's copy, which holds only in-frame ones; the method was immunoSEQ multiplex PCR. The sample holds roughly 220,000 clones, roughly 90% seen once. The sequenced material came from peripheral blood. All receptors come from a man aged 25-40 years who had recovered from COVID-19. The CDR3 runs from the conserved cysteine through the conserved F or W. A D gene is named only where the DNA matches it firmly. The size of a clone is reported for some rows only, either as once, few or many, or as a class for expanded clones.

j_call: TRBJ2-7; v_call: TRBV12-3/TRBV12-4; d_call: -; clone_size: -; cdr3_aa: CASRSSYEQYF; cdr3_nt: TGTGCCAGCAGGAGCTCCTACGAGCAGTACTTC
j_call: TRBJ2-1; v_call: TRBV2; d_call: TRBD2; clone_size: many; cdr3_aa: CASRVAGGPYNEQFF; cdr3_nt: TGTGCCAGCAGGGTAGCGGGGGGGCCCTACAATGAGCAGTTCTTC
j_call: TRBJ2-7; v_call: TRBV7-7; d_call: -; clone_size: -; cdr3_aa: CASSLSLGAPYEQYF; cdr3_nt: TGTGCCAGCAGCTTATCCTTGGGGGCCCCCTACGAGCAGTACTTC
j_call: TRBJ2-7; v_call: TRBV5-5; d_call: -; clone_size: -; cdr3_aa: CASSPFKRGNEQYF; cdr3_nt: TGTGCCAGCAGCCCCTTCAAAAGGGGGAACGAGCAGTACTTC
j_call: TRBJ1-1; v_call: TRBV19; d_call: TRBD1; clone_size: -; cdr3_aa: CASSIPGTGAFF; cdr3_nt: TGTGCCAGTAGTATCCCCGGGACAGGAGCTTTCTTT
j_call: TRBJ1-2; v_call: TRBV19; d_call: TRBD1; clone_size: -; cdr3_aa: CASSIGQGDGYTF; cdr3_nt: TGTGCCAGTAGTATTGGACAGGGCGATGGCTACACCTTC
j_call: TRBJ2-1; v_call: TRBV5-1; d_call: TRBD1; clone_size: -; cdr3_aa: CASSSRDRERNEQFF; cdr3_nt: TGCGCCAGCAGCTCCCGGGACAGGGAAAGAAATGAGCAGTTCTTC
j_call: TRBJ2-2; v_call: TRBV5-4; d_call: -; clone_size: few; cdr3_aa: CASSFTSNTGELFF; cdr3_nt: TGTGCCAGCAGCTTCACCAGTAACACCGGGGAGCTGTTTTTT
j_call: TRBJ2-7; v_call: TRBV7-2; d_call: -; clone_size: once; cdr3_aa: CASSLQGSREQYF; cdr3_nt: TGTGCCAGCAGCCTGCAGGGATCTCGCGAGCAGTACTTC
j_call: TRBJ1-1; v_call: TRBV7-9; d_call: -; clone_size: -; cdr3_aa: CASSLGGVNTEAFF; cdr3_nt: TGTGCCAGCAGCTTAGGCGGAGTGAACACTGAAGCTTTCTTT
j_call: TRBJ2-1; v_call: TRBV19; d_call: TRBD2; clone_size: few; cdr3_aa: CASNPGTSLRNEQFF; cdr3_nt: TGTGCCAGTAACCCCGGGACTAGCCTGCGGAATGAGCAGTTCTTC
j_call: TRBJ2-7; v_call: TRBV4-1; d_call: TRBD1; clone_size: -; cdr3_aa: CASSRTTGQGPSYEQYF; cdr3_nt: TGCGCCAGCAGCCGAACCACTGGACAGGGGCCATCCTACGAGCAGTACTTC
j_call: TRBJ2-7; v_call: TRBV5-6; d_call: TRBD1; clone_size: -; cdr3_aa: CASSPPGTGLYEQYF; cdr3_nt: TGTGCCAGCAGCCCCCCCGGGACAGGGCTCTACGAGCAGTACTTC
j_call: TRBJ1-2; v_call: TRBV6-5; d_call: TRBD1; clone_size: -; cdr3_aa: CASSYGQGDYGYTF; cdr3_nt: TGTGCCAGCAGTTACGGACAGGGGGACTATGGCTACACCTTC
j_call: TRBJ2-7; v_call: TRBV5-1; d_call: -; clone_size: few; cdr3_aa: CASRDSAYEQYF; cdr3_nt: TGCGCCAGCCGGGACTCCGCCTACGAGCAGTACTTC
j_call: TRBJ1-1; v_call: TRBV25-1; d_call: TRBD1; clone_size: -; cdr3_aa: CASSASGRGTTEAFF; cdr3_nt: TGTGCCAGCAGTGCGTCGGGCAGGGGGACCACTGAAGCTTTCTTT
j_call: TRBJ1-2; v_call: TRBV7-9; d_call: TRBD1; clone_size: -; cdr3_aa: CASNDPQGAGGYTF; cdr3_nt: TGTGCCAGCAACGATCCACAGGGGGCGGGTGGCTACACCTTC
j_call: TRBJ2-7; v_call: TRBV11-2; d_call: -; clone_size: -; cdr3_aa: CASSQGMAFSLFYEQYF; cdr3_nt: TGTGCCAGCAGCCAGGGGATGGCTTTCTCATTATTCTACGAGCAGTACTTC
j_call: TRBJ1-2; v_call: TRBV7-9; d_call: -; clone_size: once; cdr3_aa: CASSSRAGDGYTF; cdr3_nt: TGTGCCAGCAGCTCCCGAGCAGGGGATGGCTACACCTTC
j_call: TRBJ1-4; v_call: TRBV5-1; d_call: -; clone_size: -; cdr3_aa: CASSISGNREKLFF; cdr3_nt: TGCGCCAGCAGCATCTCTGGAAACAGGGAGAAACTGTTTTTT
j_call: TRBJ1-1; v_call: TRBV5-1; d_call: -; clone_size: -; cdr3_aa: CASSLGGGNTEAFF; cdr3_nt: TGCGCCAGCAGCTTGGGCGGGGGGAACACTGAAGCTTTCTTT